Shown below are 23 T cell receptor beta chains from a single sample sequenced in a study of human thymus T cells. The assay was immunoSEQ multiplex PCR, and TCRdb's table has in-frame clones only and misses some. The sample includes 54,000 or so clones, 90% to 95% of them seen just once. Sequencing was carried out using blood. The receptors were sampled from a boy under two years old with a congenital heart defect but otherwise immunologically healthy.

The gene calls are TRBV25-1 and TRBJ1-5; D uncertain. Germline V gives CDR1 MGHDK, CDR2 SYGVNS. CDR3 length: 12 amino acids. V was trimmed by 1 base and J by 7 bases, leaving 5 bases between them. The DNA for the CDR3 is TGTGCCAGCAGTGAATTAGGCCAGCCCCAGCATTTT. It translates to CASSELGQPQHF. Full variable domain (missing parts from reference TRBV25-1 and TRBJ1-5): EADIYQTPRYLVIGTGKKITLECSQTMGHDKMYWYQQDPGMELHLIHYSYGVNSTEKGDLSSESTVSRIRTEHFPLTLESARPSHTSQYLCASSELGQPQHFGDGTRLSIL.

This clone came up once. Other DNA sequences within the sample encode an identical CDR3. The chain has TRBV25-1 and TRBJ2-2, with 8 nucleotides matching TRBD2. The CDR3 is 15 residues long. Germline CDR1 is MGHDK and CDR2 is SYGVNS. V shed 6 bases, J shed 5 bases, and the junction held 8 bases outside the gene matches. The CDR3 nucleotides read TGTGCCAGCAGCACCCCCGGGAGGGGGACCGGGGAGCTGTTTTTT. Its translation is CASSTPGRGTGELFF.

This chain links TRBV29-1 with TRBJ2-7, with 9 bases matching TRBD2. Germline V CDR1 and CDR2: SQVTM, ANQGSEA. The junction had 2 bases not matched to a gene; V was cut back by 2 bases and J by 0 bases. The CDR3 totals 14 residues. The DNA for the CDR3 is TGCAGCGTTGAACTAGCGGGAACCTCCTACGAGCAGTACTTC. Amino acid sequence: CSVELAGTSYEQYF.

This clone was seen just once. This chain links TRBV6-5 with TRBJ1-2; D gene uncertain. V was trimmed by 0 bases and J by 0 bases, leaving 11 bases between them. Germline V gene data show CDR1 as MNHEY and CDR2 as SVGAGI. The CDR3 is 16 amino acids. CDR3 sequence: CASSYSQVPANYGYTF. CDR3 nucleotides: TGTGCCAGCAGTTACTCCCAGGTACCAGCTAACTATGGCTACACCTTC.

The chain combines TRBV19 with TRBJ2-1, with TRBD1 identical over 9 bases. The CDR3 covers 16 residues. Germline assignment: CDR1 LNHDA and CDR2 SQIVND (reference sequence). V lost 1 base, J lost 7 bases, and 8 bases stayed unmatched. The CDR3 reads CASSIATRGTGNEQFF. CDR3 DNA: TGTGCCAGTAGTATAGCAACACGTGGGACAGGGAATGAGCAGTTCTTC.

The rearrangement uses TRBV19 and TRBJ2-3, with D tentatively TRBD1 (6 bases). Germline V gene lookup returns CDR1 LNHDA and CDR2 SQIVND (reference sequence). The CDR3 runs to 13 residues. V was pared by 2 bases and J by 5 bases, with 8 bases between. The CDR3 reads CASSISRGDTQYF. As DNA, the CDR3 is TGTGCCAGTAGTATAAGCAGGGGAGATACGCAGTATTTT. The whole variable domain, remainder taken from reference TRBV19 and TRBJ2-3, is DGGITQSPKYLFRKEGQNVTLSCEQNLNHDAMYWYRQDPGQGLRLIYYSQIVNDFQKGDIAEGYSVSREKKESFPLTVTSAQKNPTAFYLCASSISRGDTQYFGPGTRLTVL.

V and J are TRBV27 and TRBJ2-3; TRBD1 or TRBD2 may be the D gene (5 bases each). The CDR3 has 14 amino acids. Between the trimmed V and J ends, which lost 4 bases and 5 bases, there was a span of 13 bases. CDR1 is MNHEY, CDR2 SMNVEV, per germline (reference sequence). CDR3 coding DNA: TGTGCCAGCAGTTCCCTCAGGGCGGGAGATACGCAGTATTTT. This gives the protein CASSSLRAGDTQYF.

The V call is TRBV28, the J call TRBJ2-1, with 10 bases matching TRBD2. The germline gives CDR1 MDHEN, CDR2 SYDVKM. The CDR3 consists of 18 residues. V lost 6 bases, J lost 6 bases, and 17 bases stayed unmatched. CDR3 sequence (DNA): TGTGCCAGCAGATCAGTCCTGGTCTGGCTAGCGGGAGCCAATGAGCAGTTCTTC. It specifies CASRSVLVWLAGANEQFF.

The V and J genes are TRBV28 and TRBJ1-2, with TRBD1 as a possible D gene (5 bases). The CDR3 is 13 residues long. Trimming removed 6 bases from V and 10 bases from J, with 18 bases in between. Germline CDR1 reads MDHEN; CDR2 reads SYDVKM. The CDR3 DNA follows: TGTGCCAGCAGCCTAGGTCGTTCAGGGCCCTACACCTTC. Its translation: CASSLGRSGPYTF.

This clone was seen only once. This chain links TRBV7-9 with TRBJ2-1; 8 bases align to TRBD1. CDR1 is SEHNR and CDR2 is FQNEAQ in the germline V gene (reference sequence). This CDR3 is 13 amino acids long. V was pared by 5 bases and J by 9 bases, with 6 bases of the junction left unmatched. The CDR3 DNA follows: TGTGCCAGCAGCGCGACAGGGGCAGGTGAGCAGTTCTTC. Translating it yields CASSATGAGEQFF. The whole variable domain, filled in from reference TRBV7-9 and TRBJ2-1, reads DTGVSQNPRHKITKRGQNVTFRCDPISEHNRLYWYRQTLGQGPEFLTYFQNEAQLEKSRLLSDRFSAERPKGSFSTLEIQRTEQGDSAMYLCASSATGAGEQFFGPGTRLTVL.

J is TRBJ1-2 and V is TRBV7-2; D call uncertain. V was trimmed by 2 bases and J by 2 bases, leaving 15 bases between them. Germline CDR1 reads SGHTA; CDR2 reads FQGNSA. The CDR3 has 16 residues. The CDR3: CASSLIPVNSNYGYTF. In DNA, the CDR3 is TGTGCCAGCAGCTTAATCCCTGTCAATTCCAACTATGGCTACACCTTC.

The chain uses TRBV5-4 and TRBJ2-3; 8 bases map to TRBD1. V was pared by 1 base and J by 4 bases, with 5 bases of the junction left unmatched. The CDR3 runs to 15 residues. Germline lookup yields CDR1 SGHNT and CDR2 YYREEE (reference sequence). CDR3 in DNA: TGTGCCAGCAGCTTGAATCACAGGGGGGCAGATACGCAGTATTTT. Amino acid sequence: CASSLNHRGADTQYF.

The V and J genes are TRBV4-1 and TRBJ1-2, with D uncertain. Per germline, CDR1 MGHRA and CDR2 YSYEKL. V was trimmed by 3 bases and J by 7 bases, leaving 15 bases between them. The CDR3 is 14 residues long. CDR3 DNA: TGCGCCAGCAGCCACCACGGCGGTTTTTTTGGCTACACCTTC. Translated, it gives CASSHHGGFFGYTF.

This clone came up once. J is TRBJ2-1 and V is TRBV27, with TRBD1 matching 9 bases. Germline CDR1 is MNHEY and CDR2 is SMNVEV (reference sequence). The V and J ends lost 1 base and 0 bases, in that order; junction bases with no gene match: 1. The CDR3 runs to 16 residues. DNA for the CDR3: TGTGCCAGCAGTTTATGGGGACAGGGCTCCTACAATGAGCAGTTCTTC. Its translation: CASSLWGQGSYNEQFF.

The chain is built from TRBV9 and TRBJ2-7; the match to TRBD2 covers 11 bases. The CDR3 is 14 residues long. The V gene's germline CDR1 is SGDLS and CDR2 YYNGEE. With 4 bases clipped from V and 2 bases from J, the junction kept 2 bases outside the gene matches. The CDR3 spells CASSQGLAAYEQYF. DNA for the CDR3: TGTGCCAGCAGCCAGGGACTAGCGGCCTACGAGCAGTACTTC.

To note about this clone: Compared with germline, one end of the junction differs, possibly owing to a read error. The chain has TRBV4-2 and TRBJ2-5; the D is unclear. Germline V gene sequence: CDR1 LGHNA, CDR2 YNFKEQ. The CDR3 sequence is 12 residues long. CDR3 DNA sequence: TGTGCCAACAGCCACCCACGGGAGACCCAGTACTTC. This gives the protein CANSHPRETQYF.

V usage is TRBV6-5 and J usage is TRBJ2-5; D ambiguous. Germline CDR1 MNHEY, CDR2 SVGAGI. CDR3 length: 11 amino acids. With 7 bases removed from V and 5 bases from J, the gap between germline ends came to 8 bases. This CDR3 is CASKRLETQYF. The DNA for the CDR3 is TGTGCCAGCAAAAGATTGGAGACCCAGTACTTC.

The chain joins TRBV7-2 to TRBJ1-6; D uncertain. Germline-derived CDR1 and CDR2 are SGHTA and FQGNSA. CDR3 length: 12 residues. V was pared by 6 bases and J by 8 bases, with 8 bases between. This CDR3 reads CASSSMDSPLHF. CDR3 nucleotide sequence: TGTGCCAGCAGTTCGATGGATTCACCCCTCCACTTT.

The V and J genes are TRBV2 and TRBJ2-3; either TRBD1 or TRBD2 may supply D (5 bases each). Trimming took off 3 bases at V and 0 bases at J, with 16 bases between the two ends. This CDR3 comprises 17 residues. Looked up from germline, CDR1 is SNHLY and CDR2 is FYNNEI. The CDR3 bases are TGTGCCAGCAGTGAGTCTGGTTTCGGGGCTAGCACAGATACGCAGTATTTT. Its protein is CASSESGFGASTDTQYF.

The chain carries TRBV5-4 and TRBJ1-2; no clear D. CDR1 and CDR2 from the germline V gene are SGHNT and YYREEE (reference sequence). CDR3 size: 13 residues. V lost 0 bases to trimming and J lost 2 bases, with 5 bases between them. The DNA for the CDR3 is TGTGCCAGCAGCTTGGCCGACAACTATGGCTACACCTTC. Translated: CASSLADNYGYTF. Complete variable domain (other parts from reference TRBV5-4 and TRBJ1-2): ETGVTQSPTHLIKTRGQQVTLRCSSQSGHNTVSWYQQALGQGPQFIFQYYREEENGRGNFPPRFSGLQFPNYSSELNVNALELDDSALYLCASSLADNYGYTFGSGTRLTVV.

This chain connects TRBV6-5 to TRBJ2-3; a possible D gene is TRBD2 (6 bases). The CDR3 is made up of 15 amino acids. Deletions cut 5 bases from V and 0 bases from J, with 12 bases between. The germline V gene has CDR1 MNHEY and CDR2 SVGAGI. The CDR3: CASSSLGTSTDTQYF. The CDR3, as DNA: TGTGCCAGCAGTAGCTTGGGGACTAGCACAGATACGCAGTATTTT.

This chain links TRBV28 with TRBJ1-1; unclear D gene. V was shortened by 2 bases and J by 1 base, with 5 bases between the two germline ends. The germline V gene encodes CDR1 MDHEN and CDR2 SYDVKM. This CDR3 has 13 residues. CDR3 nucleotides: TGTGCCAGCAGTTTAAGGCAGAACACTGAAGCTTTCTTT. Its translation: CASSLRQNTEAFF. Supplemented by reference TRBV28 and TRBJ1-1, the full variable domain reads DVKVTQSSRYLVKRTGEKVFLECVQDMDHENMFWYRQDPGLGLRLIYFSYDVKMKEKGDIPEGYSVSREKKERFSLILESASTNQTSMYLCASSLRQNTEAFFGQGTRLTVV.

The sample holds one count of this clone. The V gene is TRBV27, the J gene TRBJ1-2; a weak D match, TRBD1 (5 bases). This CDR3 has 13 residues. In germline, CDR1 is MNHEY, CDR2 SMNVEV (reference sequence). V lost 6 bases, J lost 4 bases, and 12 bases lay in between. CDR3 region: CASSREGLYGYTF. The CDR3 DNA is TGTGCCAGCAGCCGCGAGGGGCTCTATGGCTACACCTTC.